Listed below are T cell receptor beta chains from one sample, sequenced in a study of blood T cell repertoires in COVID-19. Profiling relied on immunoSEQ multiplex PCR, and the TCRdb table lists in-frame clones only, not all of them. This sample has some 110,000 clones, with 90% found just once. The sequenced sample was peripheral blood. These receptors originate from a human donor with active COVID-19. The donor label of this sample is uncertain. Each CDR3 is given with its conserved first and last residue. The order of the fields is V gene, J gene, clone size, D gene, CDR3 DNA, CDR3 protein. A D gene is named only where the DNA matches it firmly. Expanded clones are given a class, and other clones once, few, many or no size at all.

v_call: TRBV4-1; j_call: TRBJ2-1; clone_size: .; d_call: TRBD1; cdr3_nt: TGCGCCAGCAGCCGGGACAGGGACAATGAGCAGTTCTTC; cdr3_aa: CASSRDRDNEQFF
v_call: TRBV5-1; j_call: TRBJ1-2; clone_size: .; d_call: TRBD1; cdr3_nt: TGCGCCAGCAGCTTGTCCCAGGGGGCCAGTGGCTACACCTTC; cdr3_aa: CASSLSQGASGYTF
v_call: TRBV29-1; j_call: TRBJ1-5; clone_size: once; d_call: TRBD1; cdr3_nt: TGCAGCGTAACCTCCGGACAGGGTTCAAATCAGCCCCAGCATTTT; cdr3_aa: CSVTSGQGSNQPQHF
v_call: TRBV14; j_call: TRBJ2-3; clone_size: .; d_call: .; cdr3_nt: TGTGCCAGCAGCCAAGCTATGTTATCCGGGACGCAGTATTTT; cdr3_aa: CASSQAMLSGTQYF
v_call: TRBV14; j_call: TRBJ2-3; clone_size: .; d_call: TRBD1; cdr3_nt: TGTGCCAGCAGCCAAGACTGGACAGGGGGCGAGAGACGCACAGATACGCAGTATTTT; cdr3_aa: CASSQDWTGGERRTDTQYF
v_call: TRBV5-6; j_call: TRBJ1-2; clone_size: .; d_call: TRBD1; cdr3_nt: TGTGCCAGCAGCTCCACAGGGGGCTCTTATGGCTACACCTTC; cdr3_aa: CASSSTGGSYGYTF
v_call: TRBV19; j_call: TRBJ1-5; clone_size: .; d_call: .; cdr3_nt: TGTGCCAGTAGAGACAGGACATATAGCAATCAGCCCCAGCATTTT; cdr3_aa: CASRDRTYSNQPQHF
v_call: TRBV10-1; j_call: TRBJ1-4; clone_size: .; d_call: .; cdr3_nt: TGCGCCAGCAGCAGAGGCCCAACTAATGAAAAACTGTTTTTT; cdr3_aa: CASSRGPTNEKLFF
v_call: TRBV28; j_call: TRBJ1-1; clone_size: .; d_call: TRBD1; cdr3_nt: TGTGCCAGCAGTTTCCCCGGGAGGGGGCGGGGGACTGAAGCTTTCTTT; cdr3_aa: CASSFPGRGRGTEAFF
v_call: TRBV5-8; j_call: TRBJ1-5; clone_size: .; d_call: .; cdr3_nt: TGTGCCAGCAAACCCAGGATGAATCAGCCCCAGCATTTT; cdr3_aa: CASKPRMNQPQHF
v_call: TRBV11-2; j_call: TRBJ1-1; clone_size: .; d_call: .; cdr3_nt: TGTGCCAGCAGCTTCGGGGAGTTGTACACTGAAGCTTTCTTT; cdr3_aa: CASSFGELYTEAFF
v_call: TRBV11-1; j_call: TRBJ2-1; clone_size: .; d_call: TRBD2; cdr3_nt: TGTGCCAGCAGCGACGCCGGGACTAGCTACAATGAGCAGTTCTTC; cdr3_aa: CASSDAGTSYNEQFF
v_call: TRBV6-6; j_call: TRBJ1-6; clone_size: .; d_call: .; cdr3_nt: TGTGCCAGCAGGGGGACTAGGGGTGGTTCACCCCTCCACTTT; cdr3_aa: CASRGTRGGSPLHF
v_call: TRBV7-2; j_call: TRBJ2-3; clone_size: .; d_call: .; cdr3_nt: TGTGCCAGCAGCTTAGACTTTGCGGGGATCACTAGCACAGATACGCAGTATTTT; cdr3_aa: CASSLDFAGITSTDTQYF
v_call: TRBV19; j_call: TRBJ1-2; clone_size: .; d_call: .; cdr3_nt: TGTGCCAGTAGTCCGTGGCCCCAGTATGGCTACACCTTC; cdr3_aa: CASSPWPQYGYTF
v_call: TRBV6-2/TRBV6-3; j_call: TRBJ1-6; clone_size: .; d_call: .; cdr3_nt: TGTGCCAGCAGTTCTCAGGGTTATTCACCCCTCCACTTT; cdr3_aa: CASSSQGYSPLHF
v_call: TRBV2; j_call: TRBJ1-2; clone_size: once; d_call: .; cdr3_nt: TGTGCCAGCAGTATGGACAGAAGTGCTAACTATGGCTACACCTTC; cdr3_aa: CASSMDRSANYGYTF
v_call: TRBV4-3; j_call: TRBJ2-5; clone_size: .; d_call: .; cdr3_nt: TGCGCCAGCAGCCCCGGCAGGGTCGGGAGGACCCAGTACTTC; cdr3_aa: CASSPGRVGRTQYF
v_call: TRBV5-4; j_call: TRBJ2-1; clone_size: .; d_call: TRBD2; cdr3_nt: TGTGCCAGCAGCTTTAGCGGGGGGGCCGTCAATGAGCAGTTCTTC; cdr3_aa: CASSFSGGAVNEQFF
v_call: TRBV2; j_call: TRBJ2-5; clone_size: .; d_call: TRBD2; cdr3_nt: TGTGCCAGCAGAGGACTAGCGGGGTCGGCCCAAGAGACCCAGTACTTC; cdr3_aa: CASRGLAGSAQETQYF
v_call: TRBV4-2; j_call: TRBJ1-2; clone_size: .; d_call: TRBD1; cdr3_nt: TGTGCCAGCAGCCAAGACAGGGGGGCGTATGGCTACACCTTC; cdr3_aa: CASSQDRGAYGYTF
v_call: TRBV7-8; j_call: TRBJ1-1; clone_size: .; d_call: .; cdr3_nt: TGTGCCAGCAGCTTAGCTAATGAGGCTTTCTTT; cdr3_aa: CASSLANEAFF
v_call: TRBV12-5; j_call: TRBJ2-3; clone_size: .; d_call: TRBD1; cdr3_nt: TGTGCTAGTGGTCGGGGACAGGGGTTACTGGATACGCAGTATTTT; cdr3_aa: CASGRGQGLLDTQYF
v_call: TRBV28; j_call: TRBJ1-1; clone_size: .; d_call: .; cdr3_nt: TGTGCCAGCAGTTTATCCCACCCCGATTTCGGCACTGAAGCTTTCTTT; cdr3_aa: CASSLSHPDFGTEAFF
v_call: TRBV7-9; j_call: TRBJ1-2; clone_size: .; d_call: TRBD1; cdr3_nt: TGTGCCAGCAGCACAGGGGACTATGGCTACACCTTC; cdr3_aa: CASSTGDYGYTF
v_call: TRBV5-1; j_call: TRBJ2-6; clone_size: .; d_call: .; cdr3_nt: TGCGCCAGCAGGTCCAACTCTGGGGCCAACGTCCTGACTTTC; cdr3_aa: CASRSNSGANVLTF
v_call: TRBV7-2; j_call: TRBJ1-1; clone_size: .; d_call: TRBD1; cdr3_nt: TGTGCCAGCAGCACACCTGACAGGGGGCAAAGGAACACTGAAGCTTTCTTT; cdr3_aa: CASSTPDRGQRNTEAFF
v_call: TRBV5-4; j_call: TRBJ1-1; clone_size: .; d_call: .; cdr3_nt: TGTGCCAGCAGCTCCTCACCCTCCGAGGTCACTGAAGCTTTCTTT; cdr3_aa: CASSSSPSEVTEAFF
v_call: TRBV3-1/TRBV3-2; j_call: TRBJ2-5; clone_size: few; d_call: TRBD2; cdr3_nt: TGTGCCAGCAGCCACCAACCCGGAACTAGCGGGGGTCGTAGGGAGACCCAGTACTTC; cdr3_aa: CASSHQPGTSGGRRETQYF
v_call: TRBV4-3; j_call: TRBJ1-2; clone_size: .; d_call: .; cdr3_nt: TGCGCCAGCAGCCCACAGGGTTTGGGTGGCTACACCTTC; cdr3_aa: CASSPQGLGGYTF
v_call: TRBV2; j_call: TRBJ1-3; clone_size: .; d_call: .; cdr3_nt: TGTGCCAGCAGATTCCTAACTGGAAACACCATATATTTT; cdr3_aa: CASRFLTGNTIYF
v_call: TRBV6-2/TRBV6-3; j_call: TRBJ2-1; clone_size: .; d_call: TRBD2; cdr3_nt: TGTGCCAGCAGTTACCAGGAGCGGGGGGGCGGTGGGTCCTACAATGAGCAGTTCTTC; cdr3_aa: CASSYQERGGGGSYNEQFF
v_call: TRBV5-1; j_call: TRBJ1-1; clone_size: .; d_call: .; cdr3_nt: TGCGCCAGCAGCTTGGTGAGGAACACTGAAGCTTTCTTT; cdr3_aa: CASSLVRNTEAFF
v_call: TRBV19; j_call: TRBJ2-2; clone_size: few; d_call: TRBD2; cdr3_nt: TGTGCCACCAGGACTAGCGGCACCGGGGAGCTGTTTTTT; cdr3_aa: CATRTSGTGELFF
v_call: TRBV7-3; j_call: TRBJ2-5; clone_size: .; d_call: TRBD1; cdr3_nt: TGTGCCAGCAGCCCAGGACAGGGGAGTGTGGAGACCCAGTACTTC; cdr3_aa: CASSPGQGSVETQYF
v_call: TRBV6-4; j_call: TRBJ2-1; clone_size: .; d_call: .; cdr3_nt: TGTGCCAGCAGTGTAATACTAGCCCCCTACAATGAGCAGTTCTTC; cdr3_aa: CASSVILAPYNEQFF